Below are 21 T cell receptor beta chains sequenced from a single sample in a study of cytomegalovirus exposure and HLA in healthy donors (dated by TCRdb to 2015 to 2018). The library came from the immunoSEQ multiplex PCR assay. For the multiplex PCR, a mixture combining 60 forward primers for TCR Vbeta segments and 13 reverse primers for TCR Jbeta segments was used. TCRdb holds this immuneACCESS table with in-frame rearrangements only. Some clones are missing; in checked studies, unresolved V genes explain under half, and the rest has no known cause. The sample table shows 60,000 to 75,000 clones, and about 74% are seen once. Jointly, the top ten make up 22% of the sample. Sequenced input: PBMCs. The receptors originated from a woman aged 25-40 years in good health and CMV-seropositive.

CDR3: CASSLVHAGNQPQHF. For the CDR3, the DNA is TGTGCCAGTAGTTTAGTACACGCGGGCAATCAGCCCCAGCATTTT. The J gene is TRBJ1-5, the V gene TRBV19; unclear D gene. This CDR3 spans 15 amino acids. CDR1 LNHDA and CDR2 SQIVND come from the germline V gene (reference sequence). The ends were cut back, 5 bases at V and 2 bases at J, with 13 bases in the middle. The whole variable domain, filled in from reference TRBV19 and TRBJ1-5, reads DGGITQSPKYLFRKEGQNVTLSCEQNLNHDAMYWYRQDPGQGLRLIYYSQIVNDFQKGDIAEGYSVSREKKESFPLTVTSAQKNPTAFYLCASSLVHAGNQPQHFGDGTRLSIL.

CDR3 sequence: CASSQTRYEQFF. CDR3 DNA: TGTGCCAGCAGCCAGACTAGATATGAGCAGTTCTTC. The J gene is TRBJ2-1, the V gene TRBV7-9; maybe TRBD2 (6 bases). The germline V gene has CDR1 SEHNR and CDR2 FQNEAQ (reference sequence). The CDR3 length is 12 residues. V was pared by 5 bases and J by 8 bases, with 10 bases between.

This clone has just a few counts. This chain uses TRBV28 with TRBJ1-1, with D tentatively TRBD1 (6 bases). Trimming took off 6 bases at V and 9 bases at J, with 20 bases between the two ends. The CDR3 loop spans 14 amino acids. CDR1 and CDR2 (germline): MDHEN, SYDVKM. The CDR3 spells CASSKFPRQAQAFF. Written as DNA, the CDR3 is TGTGCCAGCAGCAAATTTCCCCGACAGGCTCAAGCTTTCTTT.

Only a few counts were recorded for this clone. The chain employs TRBV13 and TRBJ1-2; TRBD1 might be the D (5 bases). Trimming pared 4 bases from V and 5 bases from J, leaving 14 bases between. CDR3 length: 14 residues. Germline V gene data show CDR1 as PRHDT and CDR2 as FYEKMQ (reference sequence). This CDR3 reads CASSSKFGTYGYTF. CDR3 bases: TGTGCCAGCAGCTCCAAATTCGGGACTTATGGCTACACCTTC.

CDR3 DNA: TGTGCCAGCCTCAGTGTGGGAAACACCATATATTTT. Protein product: CASLSVGNTIYF. This rearrangement joins TRBV6-5 to TRBJ1-3; D gene unclear. Trimming stripped 8 bases from V and 4 bases from J, with 9 bases between. This CDR3 has 12 residues. From germline, CDR1 is MNHEY and CDR2 SVGAGI.

The chain carries TRBV7-2 and TRBJ1-2, with D maybe TRBD1 (6 bases). The V gene lost 5 bases and the J gene lost 7 bases, with 11 bases spanning the gap. There are 12 residues in the CDR3. From germline, CDR1 is SGHTA and CDR2 FQGNSA. The DNA for the CDR3 is TGTGCCAGCAGCACCACAGGGTTTGGCTACACCTTC. Translated, it gives CASSTTGFGYTF.

In its sample, this clone was seen a few times. The J gene is TRBJ1-1, the V gene TRBV9, with TRBD1 matching 8 bases. Trimming cost V 2 bases and J 5 bases; bases outside gene matches: 11. The CDR3 runs 16 residues. Germline assignment: CDR1 SGDLS and CDR2 YYNGEE. Written as DNA, the CDR3 is TGTGCCAGCAGCGTTCAGGGGGCCGGTATCGAAACTGAAGCTTTCTTT. It encodes CASSVQGAGIETEAFF. Full variable domain (rest looked up from reference TRBV9 and TRBJ1-1): DSGVTQTPKHLITATGQRVTLRCSPRSGDLSVYWYQQSLDQGLQFLIQYYNGEERAKGNILERFSAQQFPDLHSELNLSSLELGDSALYFCASSVQGAGIETEAFFGQGTRLTVV.

This sequence joins TRBV30 and TRBJ2-3, with D possibly matching TRBD1 (5 bases). V lost 1 base and J lost 1, with 15 bases in between. Per the germline V gene, CDR1 is GTSNPN and CDR2 is SVGIG (reference sequence). The CDR3 covers 16 residues. CDR3 sequence reads: CAWSGTRIVGTDTQYF. The CDR3 coding sequence is TGTGCCTGGAGTGGGACACGGATAGTAGGCACAGATACGCAGTATTTT.

The chain combines TRBV7-9 with TRBJ2-7, with 12 bases aligning to TRBD2. The length of the CDR3 is 15 residues. J lost 7 bases, V lost 5 bases, and 9 bases had no gene match. The germline V gene has CDR1 SEHNR and CDR2 FQNEAQ (reference sequence). In DNA form, the CDR3 reads TGTGCCAGCAGCCCCAGACTAGCGGGAGTAGGGGAGCAGTACTTC. This gives the protein CASSPRLAGVGEQYF.

The V call is TRBV16, the J call TRBJ1-2, with TRBD1 as a possible D gene (6 bases). V lost 6 bases and J 3 bases, leaving 14 bases between the germline ends. Germline CDR1 is KGHSY and CDR2 is FQNENV. CDR3 length: 14 amino acids. The CDR3, as DNA: TGTGCCAGCAGTCTTTTGGACAGAGACTATGGCTACACCTTC. Its translation: CASSLLDRDYGYTF.

The gene calls are TRBV7-2 and TRBJ2-1, with D possibly TRBD2 on 5 matching bases. The V end was cut by 1 base, the J end by 0 bases, with 19 bases between. Germline assignment: CDR1 SGHTA and CDR2 FQGNSA. The CDR3 is 19 residues long. The CDR3 spells CASSLGGSGPANSYNEQFF. The DNA of the CDR3 is TGTGCCAGCAGCTTAGGAGGCAGCGGCCCTGCGAACTCCTACAATGAGCAGTTCTTC.

V gene TRBV6-5 combines with J gene TRBJ1-1; D unclear. Trimming stripped 3 bases from V and 5 bases from J, with 16 bases between. The CDR3 length is 15 residues. From germline, CDR1 is MNHEY and CDR2 SVGAGI. CDR3 sequence (DNA): TGTGCCAGCAGTTATTGGTCTTCTAAGTGGACTGAAGCTTTCTTT. This sequence encodes CASSYWSSKWTEAFF.

This clone was counted between two and nine times. This sequence joins TRBV18 and TRBJ1-5, with D perhaps matching TRBD1 (5 bases). The ends were cut back, 3 bases at V and 7 bases at J, with 19 bases in the middle. In germline, CDR1 is KGHSH, CDR2 LQKENI. This CDR3 has 16 amino acids. In nucleotides, the CDR3 is TGTGCCAGCTCACCTGTCGGGGGATTGTCGGGACAGCCCCAGCATTTT. The encoded protein is CASSPVGGLSGQPQHF.

This clone is classed as medium-sized. This chain uses TRBV27 with TRBJ2-3; D might be TRBD1 (6 bases). The ends were cut back, 3 bases at V and 1 base at J, with 11 bases in the middle. CDR1 and CDR2 (germline): MNHEY, SMNVEV (reference sequence). This CDR3 has 15 residues. The DNA of the CDR3 is TGTGCCAGCAGTTTGTCTTCAGGGGGCACAGATACGCAGTATTTT. Its translation is CASSLSSGGTDTQYF.

CDR3 nucleotides: TGTGCCAGCAGCCAAGAGTCCCGAAACACAGATACGCAGTATTTT. Protein sequence: CASSQESRNTDTQYF. V and J are TRBV5-4 and TRBJ2-3; D remains unclear. The germline gives CDR1 SGHNT, CDR2 YYREEE (reference sequence). V lost 4 bases and J lost 2, with 14 bases in between. The CDR3 spans 15 residues.

The rearrangement uses TRBV30 and TRBJ1-2; D might be TRBD1 (6 bases). Trimming removed 2 bases from V and 8 bases from J, with 12 bases in between. Looked up from germline, CDR1 is GTSNPN and CDR2 is SVGIG (reference sequence). The CDR3 runs to 12 residues. The CDR3 nucleotides read TGTGCCTGGAGTTGGAGGACAGTGGGCTACACCTTC. Its protein is CAWSWRTVGYTF.

V and J are TRBV15 and TRBJ2-1; D is ambiguous. Germline CDR1 and CDR2: LNHNV and YYDKDF (reference sequence). Trimming stripped 3 bases from V and 8 bases from J, with 8 bases between. The CDR3 runs 12 residues. The CDR3 DNA reads as TGTGCCACCAGCAGTCAAAAATATGAGCAGTTCTTC. It yields the protein CATSSQKYEQFF.

The V gene is TRBV4-1, the J gene TRBJ1-5, with D perhaps TRBD1 (5 bases). In germline, CDR1 is MGHRA, CDR2 YSYEKL. The CDR3 totals 16 residues. V gave up 4 bases and J gave up 2 bases, with 15 bases separating them. The CDR3 bases are TGCGCCAGCAGCCTTCTTTGGGGAGGGGGCAATCAGCCCCAGCATTTT. This encodes CASSLLWGGGNQPQHF.

The V and J genes are TRBV28 and TRBJ1-1, with 8 positions matching TRBD1. The CDR3 is 14 amino acids. Germline CDR1 and CDR2: MDHEN and SYDVKM. Losses at the gene ends were 2 bases for V and 1 base for J; bases not matched to a gene: 0. This CDR3 is CASSLQGANTEAFF. The CDR3 DNA follows: TGTGCCAGCAGTTTACAGGGGGCGAACACTGAAGCTTTCTTT.

Sample share makes this clone medium-sized. The chain joins TRBV10-2 to TRBJ2-3; 7 bases line up with TRBD1. Germline assignment: CDR1 WSHSY and CDR2 SAAADI. V lost 9 bases and J lost 2; bases outside the gene matches: 5. The CDR3 runs to 13 residues. The CDR3 coding sequence is TGCGCCAGTTTACAGGGGAACACAGATACGCAGTATTTT. This translates into CASLQGNTDTQYF.

The chain links TRBV29-1 to TRBJ1-1; 8 bases are shared with TRBD1. V lost 6 bases to trimming and J lost 6 bases; unmatched junction nucleotides: 9. Germline V gene lookup returns CDR1 SQVTM and CDR2 ANQGSEA. The CDR3 length is 13 residues. CDR3 loop: CSVATGVVSEAFF. CDR3 sequence (DNA): TGCAGCGTGGCGACAGGGGTTGTTTCTGAAGCTTTCTTT.